This record covers a single T cell receptor (beta chain). This specimen comes from a study of beta chain features in type 1 diabetes. The study reverse transcribed the entire isolated RNA, so it sequenced expressed TCRB transcripts. There were several million reads on average in the naive, central memory and regulatory T cell samples. TCRdb's copy holds only in-frame clones and misses some; the assay was immunoSEQ multiplex PCR. The repertoire has about 140,000 clones, roughly 9.3% of them found once; the top ten carry less than 0.85%. Germline values: CDR1 LGHNA, CDR2 YNFKEQ. This CDR3 has 17 amino acids. V was clipped by 3 bases and J by 5 bases; unmatched bases: 15.

The genes are TRBV4-2 and TRBJ2-5, with 7 bases matching TRBD2. This sequence originates from a woman between 35 and 50 years old in good health. The sequencing input was central memory CD4+ T cells from blood. The CDR3 reads CASSQGTNGGVTETQYF. The CDR3 region has the DNA TGTGCCAGCAGCCAGGGGACTAACGGGGGAGTGACGGAGACCCAGTACTTC.